This T cell receptor (beta chain) was sequenced for a study of T-cell memory formation after mild COVID-19. Study-level points and caveats: CD4/CD8 balance characterized clones contracting day 15 to 85, and CD4+ skew characterized later expanders.

In its sample, this clonotype was seen a few times. What it binds is unknown. TCRdb used MiXCR to reprocess the 5' RACE reads, holding one entry per CDR3 protein. The data contain 580,000 or so distinct CDR3 sequences, 17% of them singletons. Losses at the gene ends were 4 bases for V and 2 bases for J; bases not matched to a gene: 5. Germline V CDR1 and CDR2: SGHTA, FQGTGA. The CDR3 is 15 residues long. This TCR derives from an adult woman who had mild COVID-19 (a few samples of this study predate the infection). Cell type and time point are not known. The chain uses TRBV7-3 and TRBJ2-7, with 10 bases identical to TRBD1. Sequenced: PBMCs or a T cell subset sorted from them (not recorded which). CDR3 sequence reads: CASSSGQGRTYEQYF. DNA for the CDR3: TGTGCCAGCAGCTCGGGACAGGGGAGGACCTACGAGCAGTACTTC.